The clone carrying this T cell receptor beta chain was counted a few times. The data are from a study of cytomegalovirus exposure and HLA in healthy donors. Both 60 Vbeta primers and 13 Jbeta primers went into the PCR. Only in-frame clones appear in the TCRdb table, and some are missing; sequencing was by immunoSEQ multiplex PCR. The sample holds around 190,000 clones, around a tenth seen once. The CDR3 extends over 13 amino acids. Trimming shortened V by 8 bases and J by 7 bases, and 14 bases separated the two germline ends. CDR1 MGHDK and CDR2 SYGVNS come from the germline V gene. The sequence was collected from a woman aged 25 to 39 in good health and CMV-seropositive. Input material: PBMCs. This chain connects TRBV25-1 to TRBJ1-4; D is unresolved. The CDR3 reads CASVGAGTEKLFF. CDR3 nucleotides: TGTGCCAGCGTGGGCGCGGGAACTGAAAAACTGTTTTTT. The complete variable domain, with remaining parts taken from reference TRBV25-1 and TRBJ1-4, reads EADIYQTPRYLVIGTGKKITLECSQTMGHDKMYWYQQDPGMELHLIHYSYGVNSTEKGDLSSESTVSRIRTEHFPLTLESARPSHTSQYLCASVGAGTEKLFFGSGTQLSVL.